Sequencing of this T cell receptor beta chain was carried out in a study of blood T cell repertoires in COVID-19. Study-level information: Whether acute or convalescent, the COVID-19 samples came from the United States, Italy and Spain. PBMCs, B-cell-depleted T cells, or T cells provided the cDNA or gDNA that made up the material.

This table comes from immunoSEQ multiplex PCR, and its TCRdb copy is limited to in-frame clones, with some not included. The top ten clones hold roughly 8.9% of a sample with about 180,000 clones, about nine tenths of them seen once. Clinical history reported by participants formed the basis on which cohorts were assigned. The J segment lost 2 bases and the V segment lost 5 bases, leaving 5 bases of the junction unmatched. This CDR3 is 15 amino acids long. Germline CDR1 reads MNHNS; CDR2 reads SASEGT. V is TRBV6-1 and J is TRBJ2-2; TRBD1 matches 7 bases. The origin of this receptor is a woman between 18 and 30 years old who had recovered from COVID-19. Sequencing was carried out using PBMCs or T cells enriched from blood (not recorded which). CDR3 sequence reads: CASSRNRGNTGELFF. The CDR3 DNA sequence: TGTGCCAGCAGTCGCAACAGGGGAAACACCGGGGAGCTGTTTTTT.